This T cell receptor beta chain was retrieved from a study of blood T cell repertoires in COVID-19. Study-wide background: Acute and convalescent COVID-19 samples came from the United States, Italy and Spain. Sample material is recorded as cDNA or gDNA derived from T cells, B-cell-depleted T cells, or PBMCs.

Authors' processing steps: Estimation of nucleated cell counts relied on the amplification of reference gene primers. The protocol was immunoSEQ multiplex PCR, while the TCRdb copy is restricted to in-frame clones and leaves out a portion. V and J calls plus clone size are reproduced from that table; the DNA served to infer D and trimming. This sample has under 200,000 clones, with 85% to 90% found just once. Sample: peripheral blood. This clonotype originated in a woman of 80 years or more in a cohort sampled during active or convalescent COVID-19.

Here the CDR3 DNA reads TGTGCCAGCAGGGTCGGACTAGCGCAAATATACGAGCAGTACGTC. It yields the protein CASRVGLAQIYEQYV. The chain employs TRBV6-5 and TRBJ2-7; TRBD2 aligns across 9 bases. This CDR3 comprises 15 residues. Trimming at V came to 6 bases and at J to 4 bases, leaving 10 bases not matched to a gene. The V gene's germline CDR1 is MNHEY and CDR2 SVGAGI.